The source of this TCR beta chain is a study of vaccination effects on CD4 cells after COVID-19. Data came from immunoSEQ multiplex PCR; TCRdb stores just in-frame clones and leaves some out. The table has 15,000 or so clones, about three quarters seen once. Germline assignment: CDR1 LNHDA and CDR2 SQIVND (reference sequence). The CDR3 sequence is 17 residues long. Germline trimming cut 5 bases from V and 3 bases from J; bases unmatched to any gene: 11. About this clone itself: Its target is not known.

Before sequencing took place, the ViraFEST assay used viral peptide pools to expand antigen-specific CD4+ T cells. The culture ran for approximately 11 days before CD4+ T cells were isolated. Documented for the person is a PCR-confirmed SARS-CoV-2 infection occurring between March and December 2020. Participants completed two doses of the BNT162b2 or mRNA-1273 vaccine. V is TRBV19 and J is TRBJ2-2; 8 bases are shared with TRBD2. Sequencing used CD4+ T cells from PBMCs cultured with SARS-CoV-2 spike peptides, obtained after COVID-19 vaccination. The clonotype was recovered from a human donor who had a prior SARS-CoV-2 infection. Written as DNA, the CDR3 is TGTGCCAGTAGTTCCGGGACTAGTCGAGGTGACACCGGGGAGCTGTTTTTT. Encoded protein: CASSSGTSRGDTGELFF.